This T cell receptor beta chain was sequenced in a study of blood T cell repertoires in COVID-19. The CDR3 totals 16 residues. Trimming took 7 bases from V and 1 from J, leaving 19 bases between them. Looked up from germline, CDR1 is SGHRS and CDR2 is YFSETQ. The table came from immunoSEQ multiplex PCR; TCRdb's copy has only in-frame clones and leaves some out. Of around 210,000 clones in the sample, roughly nine tenths were seen once. This clonotype originated in an older woman with acute or convalescent COVID-19. The sequenced sample was peripheral blood. The chain employs TRBV5-1 and TRBJ2-3, with D tentatively TRBD2 (7 bases). CDR3: CASFSGGLAGTDTQYF. The CDR3, as DNA: TGCGCCAGCTTTTCCGGGGGGCTAGCGGGCACAGATACGCAGTATTTT. Full variable domain (outside the CDR3, taken from reference TRBV5-1 and TRBJ2-3): KAGVTQTPRYLIKTRGQQVTLSCSPISGHRSVSWYQQTPGQGLQFLFEYFSETQRNKGNFPGRFSGRQFSNSRSEMNVSTLELGDSALYLCASFSGGLAGTDTQYFGPGTRLTVL.